This T cell receptor (beta chain) emerged from a study of cytotoxic CD8 clonotypes in ibrutinib-treated CLL. Study results and caveats: Exceeding age-matched healthy donors, baseline clonality also tracked the counts of circulating CD8+ T cells. Sampling times differed between sustained-remission and progressing patients. Whereas clonality rose at ibrutinib response, it declined toward baseline at progression.

By share of the sample, this clone is medium-sized. Its target is not known. The CDR3 runs to 14 residues. Germline CDR1 reads SQVTM; CDR2 reads ANQGSEA. Trimming shortened V by 5 bases and J by 6 bases, and 17 bases separated the two germline ends. Profiled with immunoSEQ multiplex PCR; TCRdb holds only in-frame clones, not every one. The table records around 42,000 clones, 50% to 80% of them present only once. The material sequenced was PBMCs, taken after 24 months of ibrutinib treatment. The source is a human donor with chronic lymphocytic leukemia. The chain has TRBV29-1 and TRBJ1-5; D gene ambiguous. CDR3 DNA: TGCAGCGTTCGGAATGGCGAAGGGAGTCAGCCCCAGCATTTT. It specifies CSVRNGEGSQPQHF.